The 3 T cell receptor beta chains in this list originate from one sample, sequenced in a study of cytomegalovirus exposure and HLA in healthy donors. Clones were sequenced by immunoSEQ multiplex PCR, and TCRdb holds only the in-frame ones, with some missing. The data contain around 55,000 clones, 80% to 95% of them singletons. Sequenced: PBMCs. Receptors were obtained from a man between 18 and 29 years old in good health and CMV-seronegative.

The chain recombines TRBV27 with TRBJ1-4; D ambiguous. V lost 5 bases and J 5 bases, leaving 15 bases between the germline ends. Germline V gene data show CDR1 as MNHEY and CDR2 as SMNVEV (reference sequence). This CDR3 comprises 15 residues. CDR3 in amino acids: CASSLETWRNEKLFF. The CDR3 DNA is TGTGCCAGCAGTCTGGAGACTTGGAGGAATGAAAAACTGTTTTTT.

The CDR3 loop is CASSRLRTALNSGNTNEQFF. CDR3 sequence (DNA): TGTGCCAGCAGTCGCCTACGGACAGCCCTTAATAGCGGGAATACGAATGAGCAGTTCTTC. V usage is TRBV2 and J usage is TRBJ2-1, with 8 bases matching TRBD2. The CDR3 is 20 amino acids. V trimming: 5 bases; J trimming: 7 bases; junction bases outside the gene matches: 25. Germline CDR1 and CDR2: SNHLY and FYNNEI.

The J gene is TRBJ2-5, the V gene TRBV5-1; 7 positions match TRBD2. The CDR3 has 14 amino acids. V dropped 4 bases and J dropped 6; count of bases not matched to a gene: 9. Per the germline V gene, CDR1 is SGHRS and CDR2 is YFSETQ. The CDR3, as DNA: TGCGCCAGCAGCCAACGGACTAGAGGGAAGACCCAGTACTTC. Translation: CASSQRTRGKTQYF.